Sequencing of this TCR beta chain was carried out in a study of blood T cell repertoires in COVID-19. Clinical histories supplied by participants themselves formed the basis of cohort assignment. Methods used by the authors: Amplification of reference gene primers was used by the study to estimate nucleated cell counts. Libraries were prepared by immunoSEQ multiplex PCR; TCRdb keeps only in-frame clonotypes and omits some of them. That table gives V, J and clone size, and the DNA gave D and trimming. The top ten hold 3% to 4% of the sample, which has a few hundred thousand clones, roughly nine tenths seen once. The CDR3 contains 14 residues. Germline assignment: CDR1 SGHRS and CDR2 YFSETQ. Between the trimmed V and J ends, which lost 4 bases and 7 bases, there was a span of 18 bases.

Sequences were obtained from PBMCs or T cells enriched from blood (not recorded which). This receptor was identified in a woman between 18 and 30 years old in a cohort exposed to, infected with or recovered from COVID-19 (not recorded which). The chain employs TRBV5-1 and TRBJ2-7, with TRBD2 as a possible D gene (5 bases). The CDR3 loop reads CASSPGSGELEQYF. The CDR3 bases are TGCGCCAGCAGCCCGGGCTCCGGGGAACTGGAGCAGTACTTC.